These 23 T cell receptor beta chains originate from one sample sequenced in a study of circulating and synovial CD4+ cells in juvenile arthritis. Assay used: immunoSEQ multiplex PCR; TCRdb lists only in-frame clones, some missing. The repertoire includes just over 35,000 clones, just under 95% of them detected once, and approximately 0.7% sits in the top ten. The sample was CD4+ T cells from blood. The receptors shown here come from a human donor with juvenile idiopathic arthritis.

The V and J genes are TRBV5-4 and TRBJ1-4, with D possibly being TRBD1 (6 bases). Germline V gives CDR1 SGHNT, CDR2 YYREEE (reference sequence). Trimming removed 10 bases from V and 1 base from J, with 14 bases in between. CDR3 size: 14 residues. The CDR3 is CAGGKGGTNEKLFF. CDR3 nucleotides: TGTGCCGGGGGCAAAGGGGGAACTAATGAAAAACTGTTTTTT.

This clone appeared a few times. V is TRBV4-3 and J is TRBJ1-2; 8 bases match TRBD1. The V segment lost 1 base and the J segment 2 bases; nucleotides outside the gene matches: 15. Germline assignment: CDR1 LGHNA and CDR2 YSLEER. There are 19 residues in the CDR3. The CDR3 DNA follows: TGCGCCAGCAGCCAAGTGGTGGGGGGCTCCGGGACAGGAAACTATGGCTACACCTTC. Protein sequence: CASSQVVGGSGTGNYGYTF.

This chain uses TRBV2 with TRBJ2-7; D is ambiguous. The CDR3 totals 10 residues. The germline V gene has CDR1 SNHLY and CDR2 FYNNEI. Trimming took off 6 bases at V and 3 bases at J, with 3 bases between the two ends. This chain's CDR3 is CASSNYEQYF. As DNA, the CDR3 is TGTGCCAGCAGCAACTACGAGCAGTACTTC.

V usage is TRBV30 and J usage is TRBJ2-1, with D uncertain. Per the germline V gene, CDR1 is GTSNPN and CDR2 is SVGIG (reference sequence). The CDR3 runs 14 residues. Trimming took off 4 bases at V and 8 bases at J, with 18 bases between the two ends. The CDR3 spells CAWIIGGPTDEQFF. In DNA, the CDR3 is TGTGCCTGGATTATCGGCGGCCCCACCGATGAGCAGTTCTTC.

CDR3 nucleotide sequence: TGTGCCAGCAGCTCCCGTCAGGGGGGTAACTATGGCTACACCTTC. Protein: CASSSRQGGNYGYTF. The chain joins TRBV5-4 to TRBJ1-2, with 7 bases aligning to TRBD1. V was pared by 3 bases and J by 1 base, with 6 bases of the junction left unmatched. Germline values: CDR1 SGHNT, CDR2 YYREEE (reference sequence). This CDR3 spans 15 amino acids.

This sequence joins TRBV10-3 and TRBJ1-1; TRBD1 agrees at 8 bases. This CDR3 region has 13 residues. Germline CDR1 is ENHRY and CDR2 is SYGVKD. J gave up 8 bases and V 7 bases, and 9 bases lay outside the gene matches. CDR3 in DNA: TGTGCCATCATTTCCGGGACAGGCTCAGAAGCTTTCTTT. This codes for CAIISGTGSEAFF.

The chain links TRBV4-1 to TRBJ2-5; maybe TRBD1 (6 bases). The better agreement between TRBJ2-7 and the DNA end casts doubt on the J call. CDR3 length: 15 amino acids. Germline CDR1 reads MGHRA; CDR2 reads YSYEKL. The DNA for the CDR3 is TGCGCCAGCAGCCCCCCGCCGGACAGCGCCTACGAGCAGTACTTC. This translates into CASSPPPDSAYEQYF.

Worth noting for this clone: Other DNA sequences in the same sample also yield this CDR3. The chain uses TRBV4-3 and TRBJ1-6; possible D gene TRBD1, 6 bases. CDR3 length equals 16 residues. Trimming took 0 bases from V and 3 from J, leaving 9 bases between them. Germline V gene lookup returns CDR1 LGHNA and CDR2 YSLEER. The chain's CDR3 is CASSQDDRFYNSPLHF. The CDR3 DNA is TGCGCCAGCAGCCAAGATGACAGGTTCTATAATTCACCCCTCCACTTT.

The CDR3 sequence: CASSFTGVGTEAFF. CDR3 in DNA: TGTGCCAGCAGCTTCACAGGGGTTGGTACTGAAGCTTTCTTT. V gene TRBV5-6 combines with J gene TRBJ1-1; 7 nucleotides line up with TRBD1. Trimming cost V 2 bases and J 5 bases; bases outside gene matches: 6. The CDR3 totals 14 residues. From germline, CDR1 is SGHDT and CDR2 YYEEEE.

This chain joins TRBV6-5 and TRBJ1-4; TRBD1 might be the D (6 bases). The CDR3 totals 14 residues. CDR1 and CDR2 from the germline V gene are MNHEY and SVGAGI. Trimming stripped 7 bases from V and 0 bases from J, with 9 bases between. As DNA, the CDR3 is TGTGCCAGCACGGGGGGGCCAACTAATGAAAAACTGTTTTTT. It specifies CASTGGPTNEKLFF.

The V call is TRBV5-1, the J call TRBJ1-2, with 7 bases lining up with TRBD1. There are 15 residues in the CDR3. Germline V gives CDR1 SGHRS, CDR2 YFSETQ. The J segment lost 4 bases and the V segment lost 2 bases, leaving 8 bases of the junction unmatched. Here the CDR3 DNA reads TGCGCCAGCAGCTTAACAGGGGTTGCCCTCTATGGCTACACCTTC. Amino acid sequence: CASSLTGVALYGYTF.

This chain connects TRBV7-3 to TRBJ2-5; D perhaps matches TRBD1 (5 bases). Matching the DNA end better, TRBJ2-7 makes the J call doubtful. CDR1 is SGHTA, CDR2 FQGTGA, per germline. This CDR3 has 16 residues. The CDR3 sequence is CASSLNIGAETYEQYF. DNA for the CDR3: TGTGCCAGCAGCTTAAATATAGGGGCAGAGACCTACGAGCAGTACTTC.

This clone was recorded once. The rearrangement uses TRBV7-8 and TRBJ1-2, with TRBD1 identical over 7 bases. Per the germline V gene, CDR1 is SGHVS and CDR2 is FQNEAQ. J was trimmed by 5 bases and V by 2 bases; bases with no gene match: 8. This CDR3 region has 15 residues. Written as DNA, the CDR3 is TGTGCCAGCAGCTTATCCCGACAGGGCTTATATGGCTACACCTTC. Its translation is CASSLSRQGLYGYTF. The entire variable domain, with the rest obtained from reference TRBV7-8 and TRBJ1-2, is as follows: GAGVSQSPRYKVAKRGQDVALRCDPISGHVSLFWYQQALGQGPEFLTYFQNEAQLDKSGLPSDRFFAERPEGSVSTLKIQRTQQEDSAVYLCASSLSRQGLYGYTFGSGTRLTVV.

The rearrangement uses TRBV13 and TRBJ2-4, with TRBD2 matching 10 bases. CDR1 PRHDT and CDR2 FYEKMQ come from the germline V gene (reference sequence). The CDR3 runs 16 residues. With V trimmed by 4 bases and J by 6 bases, 9 bases remained unmatched. The DNA for the CDR3 is TGTGCCAGCAGCTCGCCACTAGCGGGGATCTCAAACATTCAGTACTTC. Translated, it gives CASSSPLAGISNIQYF. Based on the CDR3 plus reference TRBV13 and TRBJ2-4, the full variable domain is AAGVIQSPRHLIKEKRETATLKCYPIPRHDTVYWYQQGPGQDPQFLISFYEKMQSDKGSIPDRFSAQQFSDYHSELNMSSLELGDSALYFCASSSPLAGISNIQYFGAGTRLSVL.

The gene calls are TRBV6-1 and TRBJ2-7; tentative D call: TRBD2 (6 bases). V was cut by 2 bases and J by 2 bases, with 7 bases left in between. The CDR3 extends over 13 amino acids. Germline-derived CDR1 and CDR2 are MNHNS and SASEGT. The CDR3 region has the DNA TGTGCCAGCAGTGAAACGGGAGCCTACGAGCAGTACTTC. Translation gives CASSETGAYEQYF.

V and J are TRBV18 and TRBJ2-5; 10 positions match TRBD2. The V gene's germline CDR1 is KGHSH and CDR2 LQKENI. The ends lost 6 bases at V and 4 bases at J; junction bases unmatched: 8. The CDR3 covers 15 residues. CDR3 DNA sequence: TGTGCCAGCTCGTCCAGCGGGGGGGCAGGAGAGACCCAGTACTTC. Protein product: CASSSSGGAGETQYF.

The chain employs TRBV2 and TRBJ1-2; tentative D call: TRBD1 (6 bases). Looked up from germline, CDR1 is SNHLY and CDR2 is FYNNEI. The CDR3 is made up of 15 amino acids. The V end was cut by 7 bases, the J end by 0 bases, with 15 bases between. The DNA for the CDR3 is TGTGCCAGCACCGGGGGGGACATTACTAACTATGGCTACACCTTC. It encodes CASTGGDITNYGYTF.

The chain joins TRBV11-2 to TRBJ2-7, with a tentative D call TRBD2 (5 bases). This CDR3 has 13 residues. V gave up 5 bases and J gave up 7 bases, with 15 bases separating them. The germline gives CDR1 SGHAT, CDR2 FQNNGV. CDR3 residues: CASSHPGPGEQYF. The CDR3, as DNA: TGTGCCAGCAGCCACCCTGGGCCGGGAGAGCAGTACTTC. Combining the CDR3 with reference TRBV11-2 and TRBJ2-7 gives the whole variable domain EAGVAQSPRYKIIEKRQSVAFWCNPISGHATLYWYQQILGQGPKLLIQFQNNGVVDDSQLPKDRFSAERLKGVDSTLKIQPAKLEDSAVYLCASSHPGPGEQYFGPGTRLTVT.

The chain employs TRBV7-2 and TRBJ1-1; D gene uncertain. Germline V gene sequence: CDR1 SGHTA, CDR2 FQGNSA. This CDR3 is built from 13 residues. Between the trimmed V and J ends, which lost 4 bases and 1 base, there was a span of 7 bases. CDR3 in amino acids: CASSSDWNTEAFF. In DNA form, the CDR3 reads TGTGCCAGCAGCTCAGACTGGAACACTGAAGCTTTCTTT.

V gene TRBV19 combines with J gene TRBJ2-1; D not certain. Trimming left V 6 bases short and J 4 bases short, with 16 bases between. The CDR3 covers 15 residues. CDR1 and CDR2 from the germline V gene are LNHDA and SQIVND (reference sequence). The CDR3: CASSSGNPLYNEQFF. The DNA of the CDR3 is TGTGCCAGTAGCAGTGGTAACCCCCTTTACAATGAGCAGTTCTTC.

This chain links TRBV7-2 with TRBJ2-5; 13 positions match TRBD2. The germline CDR1 and CDR2 sequences are SGHTA and FQGNSA. The CDR3 covers 16 residues. Trimming at V came to 5 bases and at J to 4 bases, leaving 7 bases not matched to a gene. The CDR3 nucleotides are TGTGCCAGCAGCCCGCGGACTAGCGGGGGAGGAGAGACCCAGTACTTC. It yields the protein CASSPRTSGGGETQYF.

This chain connects TRBV7-2 to TRBJ1-1; D uncertain. The CDR3 has 11 amino acids. Trimming cost V 5 bases and J 4 bases, with 5 bases left between them. Germline V gene sequence: CDR1 SGHTA, CDR2 FQGNSA. As DNA, the CDR3 is TGTGCCAGCAGCCGGGGCACTGAAGCTTTCTTT. It specifies CASSRGTEAFF. The whole variable domain, remainder taken from reference TRBV7-2 and TRBJ1-1, is GAGVSQSPSNKVTEKGKDVELRCDPISGHTALYWYRQSLGQGLEFLIYFQGNSAPDKSGLPSDRFSAERTGGSVSTLTIQRTQQEDSAVYLCASSRGTEAFFGQGTRLTVV.

This chain uses TRBV7-3 with TRBJ2-3; D is uncertain. V was cut by 5 bases and J by 4 bases, with 10 bases left in between. Germline V CDR1 and CDR2: SGHTA, FQGTGA. The CDR3 sequence is 13 residues long. CDR3 sequence (DNA): TGTGCCAGCAGCATCCCACAATCAGATACGCAGTATTTT. It encodes CASSIPQSDTQYF.